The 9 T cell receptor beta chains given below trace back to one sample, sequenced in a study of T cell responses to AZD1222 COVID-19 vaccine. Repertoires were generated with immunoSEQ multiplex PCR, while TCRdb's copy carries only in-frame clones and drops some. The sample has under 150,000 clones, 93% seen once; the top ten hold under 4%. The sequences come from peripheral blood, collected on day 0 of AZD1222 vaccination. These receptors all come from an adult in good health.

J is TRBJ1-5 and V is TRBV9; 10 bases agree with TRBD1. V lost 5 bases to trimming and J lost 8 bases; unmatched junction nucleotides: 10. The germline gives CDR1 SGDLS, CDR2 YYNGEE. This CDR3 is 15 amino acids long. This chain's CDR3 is CASSATGGKVEPQHF. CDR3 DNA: TGTGCCAGCAGTGCGACAGGGGGCAAGGTTGAGCCCCAGCATTTT.

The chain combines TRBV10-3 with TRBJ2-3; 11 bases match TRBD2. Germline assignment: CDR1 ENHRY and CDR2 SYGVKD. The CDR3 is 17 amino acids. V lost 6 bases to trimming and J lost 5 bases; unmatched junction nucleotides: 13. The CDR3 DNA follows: TGTGCCATCAGGGACCTGTTAGCGGGAGGGCCAGGAGATACGCAGTATTTT. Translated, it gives CAIRDLLAGGPGDTQYF.

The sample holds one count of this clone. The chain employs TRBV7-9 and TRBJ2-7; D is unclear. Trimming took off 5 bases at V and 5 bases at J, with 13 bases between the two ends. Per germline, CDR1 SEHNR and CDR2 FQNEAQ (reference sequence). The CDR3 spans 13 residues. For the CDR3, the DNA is TGTGCCAGCAGCCCCGAGGCGAAGAACGAGCAGTACTTC. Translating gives CASSPEAKNEQYF.

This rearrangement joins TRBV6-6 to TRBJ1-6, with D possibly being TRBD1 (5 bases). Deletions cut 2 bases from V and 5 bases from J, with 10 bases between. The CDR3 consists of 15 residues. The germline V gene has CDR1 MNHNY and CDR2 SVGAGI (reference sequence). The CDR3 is CASSYGGGDNSPLHF. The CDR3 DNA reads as TGTGCCAGCAGTTACGGGGGTGGCGATAATTCACCCCTCCACTTT.

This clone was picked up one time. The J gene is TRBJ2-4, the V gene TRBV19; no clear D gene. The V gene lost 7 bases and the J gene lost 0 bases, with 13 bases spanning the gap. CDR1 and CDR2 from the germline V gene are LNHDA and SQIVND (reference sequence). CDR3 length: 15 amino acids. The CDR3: CASKSVALAKNIQYF. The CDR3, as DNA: TGTGCCAGTAAGTCGGTGGCCCTAGCCAAAAACATTCAGTACTTC. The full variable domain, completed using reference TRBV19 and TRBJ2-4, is DGGITQSPKYLFRKEGQNVTLSCEQNLNHDAMYWYRQDPGQGLRLIYYSQIVNDFQKGDIAEGYSVSREKKESFPLTVTSAQKNPTAFYLCASKSVALAKNIQYFGAGTRLSVL.

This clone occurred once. CDR3 sequence reads: CASSLLFRSEQYF. The CDR3 DNA reads TGTGCCAGCAGCTTACTCTTTCGTTCCGAGCAGTACTTC. The V call is TRBV11-3, the J call TRBJ2-7; no clear D gene. The CDR3 has 13 residues. In germline, CDR1 is SGHNT, CDR2 YENEEA. The V gene lost 2 bases and the J gene lost 6 bases, with 11 bases spanning the gap.

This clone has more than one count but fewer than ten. CDR3 coding DNA: TGTGCCAGCACTCTTTGGGGTCATCAGGCCGGGGAGCTGTTTTTT. It yields the protein CASTLWGHQAGELFF. The chain combines TRBV27 with TRBJ2-2; unclear D gene. CDR3 length: 15 residues. The V gene lost 7 bases and the J gene lost 6 bases, with 18 bases spanning the gap. The germline V gene has CDR1 MNHEY and CDR2 SMNVEV (reference sequence).

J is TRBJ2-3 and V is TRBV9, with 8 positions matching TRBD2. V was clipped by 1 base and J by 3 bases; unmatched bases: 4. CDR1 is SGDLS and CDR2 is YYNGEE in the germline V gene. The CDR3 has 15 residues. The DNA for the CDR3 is TGTGCCAGCAGCGTACATAGCGGGGAGACAGATACGCAGTATTTT. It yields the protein CASSVHSGETDTQYF.

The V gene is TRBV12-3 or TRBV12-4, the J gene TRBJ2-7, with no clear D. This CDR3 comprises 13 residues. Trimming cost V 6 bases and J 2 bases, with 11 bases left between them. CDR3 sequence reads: CASRVSSAYEQYF. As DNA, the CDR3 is TGTGCCAGCAGAGTTAGCTCAGCCTACGAGCAGTACTTC.